Below, 8 T cell receptor beta chains from the same sample are listed, as sequenced in a study of liver allograft versus peripheral blood T cells. Background on the study: Repertoires of T cell receptors in transplanted livers were compared with recipients' peripheral blood repertoires.

TCRdb itself ran the reads through MiXCR, one entry per CDR3 protein. The sample has roughly 14,000 distinct CDR3 sequences; 20% are singletons. The receptors originated from a human patient who had a liver transplant. Some T cells may have originated in the graft donor.

In its sample, this clonotype ranks as medium-sized. The chain has TRBV6-2 or TRBV6-3 and TRBJ1-2; possible D gene TRBD1, 6 bases. The CDR3 loop spans 17 amino acids. Germline lookup yields CDR1 MNHEY and CDR2 SVGEGT. The V and J ends lost 5 bases and 3 bases respectively, with 22 bases between them. The DNA of the CDR3 is TGTGCCAGCAGTACGAAGCGGACAGCCTGGACCTACTATGGCTACACCTTC. Translation gives CASSTKRTAWTYYGYTF.

This clonotype qualifies as medium-sized. The J gene is TRBJ1-6, the V gene TRBV27; a weak D match, TRBD1 (6 bases). CDR3 length equals 15 residues. The V gene's germline CDR1 is MNHEY and CDR2 SMNVEV (reference sequence). The ends were cut back, 5 bases at V and 6 bases at J, with 14 bases in the middle. Written as DNA, the CDR3 is TGTGCCAGCAGTCCCAAACAGGGAACTAATTCACCCCTCCACTTT. Translation gives CASSPKQGTNSPLHF.

The V and J genes are TRBV7-2 and TRBJ1-2; 7 bases agree with TRBD1. The CDR3 has 14 residues. Germline trimming cut 7 bases from V and 5 bases from J; bases unmatched to any gene: 10. CDR1 and CDR2 from the germline V gene are SGHTA and FQGNSA. The CDR3 DNA is TGTGCCAGCACCCAACAAGGGACAGATTATGGCTACACCTTC. It codes for CASTQQGTDYGYTF. The full variable domain, in which reference TRBV7-2 and TRBJ1-2 provide the parts outside the CDR3, is GAGVSQSPSNKVTEKGKDVELRCDPISGHTALYWYRQSLGQGLEFLIYFQGNSAPDKSGLPSDRFSAERTGGSVSTLTIQRTQQEDSAVYLCASTQQGTDYGYTFGSGTRLTVV.

The genes are TRBV20-1 and TRBJ1-1; D is unclear. Trimming cost V 2 bases and J 5 bases, with 12 bases left between them. From germline, CDR1 is DFQATT and CDR2 SNEGSKA (reference sequence). This CDR3 contains 13 residues. The CDR3 reads CSARLTLGTEAFF. The CDR3 DNA reads TGCAGTGCTAGACTGACGCTGGGTACTGAAGCTTTCTTT.

This clonotype was counted many times. The rearrangement links TRBV5-6 to TRBJ1-1; D not certain. With 0 bases removed from V and 2 bases from J, the gap between germline ends came to 5 bases. This CDR3 has 13 amino acids. Looked up from germline, CDR1 is SGHDT and CDR2 is YYEEEE. CDR3 DNA: TGTGCCAGCAGCTTGGTAACCAACACTGAAGCTTTCTTT. It specifies CASSLVTNTEAFF.

This clonotype was counted many times. This chain joins TRBV29-1 and TRBJ1-1, with unresolved D. CDR1 is SQVTM and CDR2 is ANQGSEA in the germline V gene. V gave up 8 bases and J gave up 3 bases, with 16 bases separating them. The CDR3 spans 13 residues. This chain's CDR3 is CSIRHRRDTEAFF. In nucleotides, the CDR3 is TGCAGCATCCGACACCGGAGGGACACTGAAGCTTTCTTT.

This clonotype was seen ten or more times. This chain links TRBV6-5 with TRBJ1-1; TRBD1 agrees at 8 bases. The V gene end was trimmed by 6 bases and the J gene end by 0 bases; junction bases not matched to a gene: 6. Germline V gene lookup returns CDR1 MNHEY and CDR2 SVGAGI. The CDR3 has 15 residues. The CDR3 here is CASSRTGTLNTEAFF. In nucleotides, the CDR3 is TGTGCCAGCAGCCGGACAGGGACTTTGAACACTGAAGCTTTCTTT.

This clonotype was picked up a small number of times. The V and J genes are TRBV13 and TRBJ1-1, with D perhaps TRBD1 (5 bases). With 2 bases removed from V and 4 bases from J, the gap between germline ends came to 14 bases. This CDR3 comprises 15 residues. Germline values: CDR1 PRHDT, CDR2 FYEKMQ (reference sequence). Written as DNA, the CDR3 is TGTGCCAGCAGCTTAAAGGGGCGGCCGGGCACTGAAGCTTTCTTT. Its protein product is CASSLKGRPGTEAFF.